This entry lists 26 T cell receptor beta chains sequenced from one sample in a study of blood T cell repertoires in COVID-19. TCRdb keeps only in-frame clones here, not all; method: immunoSEQ multiplex PCR. This sample has about 220,000 clones, with around 86% found just once. Sequencing was performed on peripheral blood. Source of these receptors: a woman of 80 years or more with COVID-19, enrolled during active disease.

This clone was counted between two and nine times. This chain links TRBV5-1 with TRBJ1-6; D gene uncertain. Germline V lookup: CDR1 SGHRS, CDR2 YFSETQ. The CDR3 contains 15 residues. Between the trimmed V and J ends, which lost 0 bases and 3 bases, there was a span of 7 bases. This chain's CDR3 is CASSLGQSYNSPLHF. CDR3 coding DNA: TGCGCCAGCAGCTTGGGACAAAGCTATAATTCACCCCTCCACTTT.

V is TRBV29-1 and J is TRBJ1-2, with D hard to call. Germline lookup yields CDR1 SQVTM and CDR2 ANQGSEA. This CDR3 region has 13 residues. Trimming stripped 7 bases from V and 2 bases from J, with 14 bases between. The CDR3: CSARPGINYGYTF. DNA of the CDR3: TGCAGCGCCCGACCGGGAATCAACTATGGCTACACCTTC.

This chain connects TRBV11-1 to TRBJ1-1; possibly TRBD1 for D (5 bases). V lost 5 bases, J lost 5 bases, and 15 bases lay in between. The length of the CDR3 is 14 residues. CDR1 SGHAT and CDR2 FQDESV come from the germline V gene (reference sequence). The CDR3 DNA reads TGTGCCAGCAGCCCGGGGGGGGTGAGGACTGAAGCTTTCTTT. Translating gives CASSPGGVRTEAFF.

V and J are TRBV5-6 and TRBJ2-7; weak D call: TRBD2 (6 bases). This CDR3 comprises 13 residues. Trimming took off 6 bases at V and 4 bases at J, with 14 bases between the two ends. CDR1 is SGHDT and CDR2 is YYEEEE in the germline V gene. CDR3 bases: TGTGCCAGCACTCGACTAGTTGCTTACGAGCAGTACTTC. Amino acid sequence: CASTRLVAYEQYF.

V gene TRBV12-3 or TRBV12-4 combines with J gene TRBJ1-1; D unclear. The CDR3 extends over 11 amino acids. The germline V and J ends were trimmed by 6 bases and 0 bases, with 2 bases remaining between them. CDR3 protein: CASSVNTEAFF. CDR3 bases: TGTGCCAGCAGCGTGAACACTGAAGCTTTCTTT.

The rearrangement joins TRBV7-8 to TRBJ2-7, with D perhaps matching TRBD2 (6 bases). V was pared by 1 base and J by 0 bases, with 10 bases between. CDR3 size: 15 residues. Germline values: CDR1 SGHVS, CDR2 FQNEAQ. The CDR3 loop is CASSLVRESSYEQYF. For the CDR3, the DNA is TGTGCCAGCAGCTTAGTTCGGGAGAGCTCCTACGAGCAGTACTTC. Combining the CDR3 with reference TRBV7-8 and TRBJ2-7 gives the whole variable domain GAGVSQSPRYKVAKRGQDVALRCDPISGHVSLFWYQQALGQGPEFLTYFQNEAQLDKSGLPSDRFFAERPEGSVSTLKIQRTQQEDSAVYLCASSLVRESSYEQYFGPGTRLTVT.

The rearrangement joins TRBV28 to TRBJ2-7; 8 bases fit TRBD2. From germline, CDR1 is MDHEN and CDR2 SYDVKM. V lost 8 bases, J lost 5 bases, and 5 bases stayed unmatched. CDR3 length equals 12 residues. As DNA, the CDR3 is TGTGCCAGCGGGGAGCGGGAGAACGAGCAGTACTTC. Its translation: CASGERENEQYF.

The chain uses TRBV5-4 and TRBJ2-7; TRBD1 might be the D (6 bases). Trimming took 4 bases from V and 7 from J, leaving 18 bases between them. Germline values: CDR1 SGHNT, CDR2 YYREEE (reference sequence). The CDR3 has 14 amino acids. CDR3 sequence: CASSPGGVAREQYF. The CDR3 nucleotides read TGTGCCAGCAGCCCTGGGGGCGTCGCCCGGGAGCAGTACTTC.

V is TRBV6-2 or TRBV6-3 and J is TRBJ1-5, with D unclear. The CDR3 contains 15 residues. From germline, CDR1 is MNHEY and CDR2 SVGEGT. Deletions cut 0 bases from V and 6 bases from J, with 12 bases between. The chain's CDR3 is CASSYSSREGQPQHF. The CDR3, as DNA: TGTGCCAGCAGTTACTCGAGCCGGGAAGGTCAGCCCCAGCATTTT.

V gene TRBV30 combines with J gene TRBJ1-2; 7 nucleotides agree with TRBD1. V lost 0 bases and J lost 2; bases outside the gene matches: 9. The germline CDR1 and CDR2 sequences are GTSNPN and SVGIG (reference sequence). The CDR3 has 16 amino acids. The CDR3: CAWSVPHRGLNYGYTF. CDR3 DNA: TGTGCCTGGAGTGTACCTCACAGGGGTCTGAACTATGGCTACACCTTC.

The genes are TRBV6-2 or TRBV6-3 and TRBJ1-1; TRBD1 aligns across 7 bases. Trimming took 8 bases from V and 5 from J; bases not matched to a gene: 17. Germline CDR1 reads MNHEY; CDR2 reads SVGEGT. This CDR3 comprises 16 residues. CDR3 amino acids: CASRSRRQGGRTEAFF. The CDR3, as DNA: TGTGCCAGCCGTTCGAGAAGACAGGGAGGAAGGACTGAAGCTTTCTTT.

The chain uses TRBV29-1 and TRBJ2-3; D might be TRBD2 (6 bases). The CDR3 is 15 residues long. Germline-derived CDR1 and CDR2 are SQVTM and ANQGSEA. Trimming left V 4 bases short and J 0 bases short, with 14 bases between. CDR3 in DNA: TGCAGCGTTGGAGGAGGGGCCCATAGCACAGATACGCAGTATTTT. Protein: CSVGGGAHSTDTQYF.

The CDR3: CASSGSGGLWDTQYF. In DNA form, the CDR3 reads TGTGCCAGCAGTGGTAGCGGGGGGCTTTGGGATACGCAGTATTTT. The chain employs TRBV6-6 and TRBJ2-3; 10 bases align to TRBD2. With 5 bases clipped from V and 6 bases from J, the junction kept 8 bases outside the gene matches. CDR3 length: 15 residues. Germline lookup yields CDR1 MNHNY and CDR2 SVGAGI (reference sequence).

This chain links TRBV5-4 with TRBJ1-1, with D perhaps TRBD1 (5 bases). CDR1 and CDR2 (germline): SGHNT, YYREEE (reference sequence). The CDR3 sequence is 13 residues long. Trimming shortened V by 1 base and J by 4 bases, and 8 bases separated the two germline ends. The CDR3 DNA sequence: TGTGCCAGCAGCTTGATTAGGGGCACTGAAGCTTTCTTT. It yields the protein CASSLIRGTEAFF. Based on the CDR3 plus reference TRBV5-4 and TRBJ1-1, the full variable domain is ETGVTQSPTHLIKTRGQQVTLRCSSQSGHNTVSWYQQALGQGPQFIFQYYREEENGRGNFPPRFSGLQFPNYSSELNVNALELDDSALYLCASSLIRGTEAFFGQGTRLTVV.

This sequence joins TRBV2 and TRBJ1-1; D gene unclear. Germline loops: CDR1 SNHLY, CDR2 FYNNEI. This CDR3 has 15 residues. The V gene lost 4 bases and the J gene lost 4 bases, with 16 bases spanning the gap. CDR3 protein: CASSVGSHGGTEAFF. The CDR3 nucleotides are TGTGCCAGCAGTGTGGGCAGCCACGGAGGCACTGAAGCTTTCTTT.

V usage is TRBV2 and J usage is TRBJ1-1; weak D call: TRBD1 (5 bases). Between the trimmed V and J ends, which lost 2 bases and 4 bases, there was a span of 8 bases. Germline lookup yields CDR1 SNHLY and CDR2 FYNNEI. The CDR3 runs to 13 residues. The CDR3 here is CASSETGVTEAFF. CDR3 coding DNA: TGTGCCAGCAGTGAAACGGGGGTCACTGAAGCTTTCTTT.

The chain employs TRBV28 and TRBJ2-7; 9 bases are shared with TRBD2. Germline V CDR1 and CDR2: MDHEN, SYDVKM. The CDR3 loop spans 15 amino acids. Trimming at V came to 5 bases and at J to 0 bases, leaving 5 bases not matched to a gene. CDR3 loop: CASSTPSGISYEQYF. DNA for the CDR3: TGTGCCAGCAGTACCCCTAGCGGGATCTCCTACGAGCAGTACTTC.

V usage is TRBV7-8 and J usage is TRBJ2-2; the D gene is possibly TRBD2 (5 bases). Trimming removed 2 bases from V and 2 bases from J, with 9 bases in between. The CDR3 consists of 15 residues. From germline, CDR1 is SGHVS and CDR2 FQNEAQ. The CDR3 sequence is CASSLREPNTGELFF. The CDR3 DNA reads TGTGCCAGCAGCTTAAGGGAGCCCAACACCGGGGAGCTGTTTTTT.

This chain links TRBV10-1 with TRBJ2-1; D is ambiguous. Germline V gene data show CDR1 as WNHNN and CDR2 as SYGVQD (reference sequence). The CDR3 sequence is 17 residues long. Trimming removed 0 bases at V and 6 bases at J, with 18 bases between. This CDR3 reads CASSESTGFMIVNEQFF. The CDR3 region has the DNA TGCGCCAGCAGTGAGTCGACTGGGTTCATGATCGTCAATGAGCAGTTCTTC.

This chain links TRBV11-3 with TRBJ2-5, with 7 bases aligning to TRBD1. The CDR3 covers 16 residues. J lost 5 bases, V lost 1 base, and 10 bases had no gene match. Germline assignment: CDR1 SGHNT and CDR2 YENEEA. The DNA of the CDR3 is TGTGCCAGCAGCTTAGGGTCGGTAGGGGGCGGCGAGACCCAGTACTTC. Protein sequence: CASSLGSVGGGETQYF.

The gene calls are TRBV13 and TRBJ1-1, with TRBD1 matching 7 bases. Trimming took 4 bases from V and 1 from J; bases not matched to a gene: 3. The CDR3 loop spans 14 amino acids. From germline, CDR1 is PRHDT and CDR2 FYEKMQ (reference sequence). CDR3 sequence reads: CASSYNRGNTEAFF. For the CDR3, the DNA is TGTGCCAGCAGCTACAACAGGGGGAACACTGAAGCTTTCTTT.

V is TRBV18 and J is TRBJ2-3; a possible D gene is TRBD2 (5 bases). The CDR3 is made up of 14 amino acids. CDR1 KGHSH and CDR2 LQKENI come from the germline V gene. V was clipped by 3 bases and J by 1 base, with 8 bases between them. The CDR3 nucleotides are TGTGCCAGCTCACCGGGGAGCGGCACAGATACGCAGTATTTT. This gives the protein CASSPGSGTDTQYF. The full variable domain, completed using reference TRBV18 and TRBJ2-3, is NAGVMQNPRHLVRRRGQEARLRCSPMKGHSHVYWYRQLPEEGLKFMVYLQKENIIDESGMPKERFSAEFPKEGPSILRIQQVVRGDSAAYFCASSPGSGTDTQYFGPGTRLTVL.

This clone was seen a single time. The chain carries TRBV6-5 and TRBJ1-4; D possibly corresponds to TRBD1 (5 bases). V lost 6 bases and J lost 2, with 10 bases in between. Germline CDR1 reads MNHEY; CDR2 reads SVGAGI. This CDR3 is built from 14 residues. CDR3 DNA: TGTGCCAGCAGGGCTCGGGGGACTAATGAAAAACTGTTTTTT. Translated, it gives CASRARGTNEKLFF.

This clone has only one observation. This may be a read error: a much more frequent sequence differs by one nucleotide. This specimen includes other DNA sequences encoding the same CDR3. J is TRBJ1-1 and V is TRBV7-9, with D perhaps matching TRBD1 (5 bases). The germline gives CDR1 SEHNR, CDR2 FQNEAQ (reference sequence). The CDR3 length is 13 residues. Trimming pared 2 bases from V and 3 bases from J, leaving 7 bases between. This CDR3 reads CASSLQGHTEAFF. In nucleotides, the CDR3 is TGTGCCAGCAGCTTACAGGGTCACACTGAAGCTTTCTTT.

J is TRBJ2-2 and V is TRBV9; D remains unclear. The CDR3 extends over 14 amino acids. Germline assignment: CDR1 SGDLS and CDR2 YYNGEE. V was cut by 2 bases and J by 3 bases, with 8 bases left in between. The DNA of the CDR3 is TGTGCCAGCAGCGTTAGTAGAGACACCGGGGAGCTGTTTTTT. Its protein is CASSVSRDTGELFF.

V is TRBV3-1 (or the pseudogene TRBV3-2) and J is TRBJ1-6; D is uncertain. The CDR3 has 14 amino acids. Between the trimmed V and J ends, which lost 1 base and 9 bases, there was a span of 10 bases. Germline V gene data show CDR1 as LGHDT and CDR2 as YNNKEL (reference sequence). This CDR3 is CASSQVPGGSPLHF. CDR3 nucleotide sequence: TGTGCCAGCAGCCAAGTACCAGGAGGTTCACCCCTCCACTTT.